This TCR beta chain was sequenced for a study of kidney transplant recipient with SARS-CoV-2 infection. Germline loops: CDR1 SQVTM, CDR2 ANQGSEA. CDR3 length: 16 residues. Trimming cost V 6 bases and J 0 bases; bases outside gene matches: 10. TCRdb fed the reads into MiXCR, producing one record per CDR3 protein. The sample lists fewer than 250,000 distinct CDR3 sequences, about 28% occurring once. Many counts were recorded for this clonotype. This clonotype originated in a male patient aged 25-45 years who had COVID-19 and was a kidney transplant recipient. Some of these T cells may belong to the graft donor. V is TRBV29-1 and J is TRBJ2-5; 10 bases line up with TRBD2. Sequencing was performed on a blood sample, taken at baseline and on approximately day 120 from a kidney transplant recipient. CDR3 loop: CSVPGLAGAYQETQYF. DNA for the CDR3: TGCAGCGTCCCAGGGCTAGCGGGGGCTTACCAAGAGACCCAGTACTTC.